The clone carrying this T cell receptor beta chain was counted ten times or more. V shed 0 bases and J 3 bases; nucleotides not matched to a gene: 10. Germline V gene data show CDR1 as MGHRA and CDR2 as YSYEKL. This CDR3 is 19 amino acids long. TCRbeta libraries were built with three rounds of nested PCR, modified from ARM-PCR. One entry per CDR3 protein, called by TCRdb with MiXCR from the multiplex PCR reads. The sample has about 110,000 distinct CDR3 sequences, 62% seen once; the top ten hold 15% to 20%. No cell sorting was done before RNA was extracted from the tissue. This non-tumor lung sample came from over 3 cm beyond the tumor edge. These data are taken from a study of tumor and adjacent non-tumor tissue in lung cancer.

This sequence originates from a man aged 60-69 years with non-small cell lung cancer. V gene TRBV4-1 combines with J gene TRBJ2-7; 14 nucleotides align to TRBD2. Sequenced: distant non-tumor lung tissue. The CDR3 spells CASSQDWTSGGLPLYEQYF. Here the CDR3 DNA reads TGCGCCAGCAGCCAAGATTGGACTAGCGGGGGGCTCCCTCTCTACGAGCAGTACTTC.